These T cell receptor beta chains were read from a single sample in a study of neurological immune-mediated disorders. TCRdb ran MiXCR on the 5' RACE reads and lists one entry per CDR3 protein. The table has 20,000 to 30,000 distinct CDR3 sequences, about an eighth seen once; the top ten hold roughly 14%. Sequencing used PBMCs. These receptors all stem from a woman aged 55-70 years with HTLV-1-associated myelopathy (HAM/TSP). CDR3s include the opening cysteine and the closing phenylalanine or tryptophan. D genes are given only for firm matches. Some rows have no size entry. The others give once, few or many, or a class for an expanded clone.

D,size,J,V,DNA,CDR3
.,many,TRBJ2-2,TRBV20-1,TGCAGTGTCGCGAGTAGGACCGGGGAGCTGTTTTTT,CSVASRTGELFF
.,many,TRBJ1-1,TRBV5-1,TGCGCCAGCAGCTTGGCATCAGGGACGGTGAACACTGAAGCTTTCTTT,CASSLASGTVNTEAFF
TRBD1,many,TRBJ2-7,TRBV5-5,TGTGCCAGCAGAGATCCGGGACAGGGCTACGAGCAGTACTTC,CASRDPGQGYEQYF
.,many,TRBJ2-5,TRBV20-1,TGCAGTGCCGGGACTGCCAAAGAGACCCAGTACTTC,CSAGTAKETQYF
.,many,TRBJ1-1,TRBV7-9,TGTGCCAGCAGCTTAGAGGGAGGATCAGGAATCTTCTTT,CASSLEGGSGIFF
.,many,TRBJ2-2,TRBV7-8,TGTGCCAGCAGCTTAGCAGGGGACCTCAGCGGGGAGCTGTTTTTT,CASSLAGDLSGELFF
TRBD1,many,TRBJ2-7,TRBV7-2,TGTGCCAGCAGCTTAAGACAGGGCGAGCAGTACTTC,CASSLRQGEQYF
.,many,TRBJ1-5,TRBV5-1,TGCGCCAGCAGCTTGGGGGGGGGGGCCCCCAATCAGCCCCAGCATTTT,CASSLGGGAPNQPQHF
.,many,TRBJ2-7,TRBV10-2,TGCGCCAGCAGTGGGGCCTCCTACGAGCAGTACTTC,CASSGASYEQYF
TRBD1,many,TRBJ1-2,TRBV7-2,TGTGCCAGCAGCTCCTCACAGGGGGCTGGGGACTATGGCTACACCTTC,CASSSSQGAGDYGYTF
TRBD2,.,TRBJ2-1,TRBV12-3/TRBV12-4,TGTGCCAGCAGTTTAGAGGCTAGCGGGGGAGGGTATGAGCAGTTCTTC,CASSLEASGGGYEQFF
.,many,TRBJ1-2,TRBV6-1,TGTGCCAGCACTGAATGGGGTGGGGGCGGCTATGGCTACACCTTC,CASTEWGGGGYGYTF
TRBD1,many,TRBJ1-3,TRBV12-3/TRBV12-4,TGTGCCAGCAGCCAGACAGGGACGAGCTCTGGAAACACCATATATTTT,CASSQTGTSSGNTIYF
TRBD2,many,TRBJ2-2,TRBV20-1,TGCAGTGCTAGTGTTAGCGGGGGGGAAGAGACCGGGGAGCTGTTTTTT,CSASVSGGEETGELFF
TRBD1,.,TRBJ2-1,TRBV18,TGTGCCAGCTCACCAGACAGGGCTCTGGGGGATGAGCAGTTCTTC,CASSPDRALGDEQFF
.,medium-sized,TRBJ2-1,TRBV9,TGTGCCAGCAGCGTAGATGCGGGATACAATGAGCAGTTCTTC,CASSVDAGYNEQFF
.,many,TRBJ1-6,TRBV20-1,TGCAGTGCTAGCGATCCACTGGGCAATTCACCCCTCCACTTT,CSASDPLGNSPLHF
TRBD2,many,TRBJ2-7,TRBV5-1,TGCGCCAGCAGCTTAGGACTAGCGGGAGCAAGCGAGCAGTACTTC,CASSLGLAGASEQYF
TRBD1,few,TRBJ2-7,TRBV12-3/TRBV12-4,TGTGCCAGCGGGACAGGGCTCTACGAGCAGTACTTC,CASGTGLYEQYF
TRBD1,many,TRBJ1-2,TRBV9,TGTGCCAGCAGCCCCAGGACAGGGGTCCGGCTCTTTGGCTACACCTTC,CASSPRTGVRLFGYTF
TRBD2,many,TRBJ2-2,TRBV6-2/TRBV6-3,TGTGCCAGCAGTTACGCGGCCGGGACTAGCGGGGCGAACACCGGGGAGCTGTTTTTT,CASSYAAGTSGANTGELFF
.,many,TRBJ1-5,TRBV5-6,TGTGCCAGCAGCTTGGTAGCGCCAGGGACTTATAGCAATCAGCCCCAGCATTTT,CASSLVAPGTYSNQPQHF
.,many,TRBJ2-3,TRBV11-2,TGTGCCAGCAGCGGGCTGGGCCTCGATACGCAGTATTTT,CASSGLGLDTQYF
TRBD1,many,TRBJ1-4,TRBV27,TGTGCCAGCAGTTTTTCAGGGGGCTGGGAAAAACTGTTTTTT,CASSFSGGWEKLFF
.,medium-sized,TRBJ2-6,TRBV24-1,TGTGCCACCAGTGATGTGGGTGGGGCCAACGTCCTGACTTTC,CATSDVGGANVLTF
.,few,TRBJ2-1,TRBV20-1,TGCAGTGCTAGAGATTTCTCCGGACTACACAATGAGCAGTTCTTC,CSARDFSGLHNEQFF
TRBD1,few,TRBJ2-5,TRBV20-1,TGCAGTGCTACGTCGGGACAGGGGGCTCGAGAGACCCAGTACTTC,CSATSGQGARETQYF
.,many,TRBJ2-3,TRBV5-1,TGCGCCAGCAGCTTCCCGAGTGCGAGCCAAGGAGCAGATACGCAGTATTTT,CASSFPSASQGADTQYF
.,many,TRBJ2-4,TRBV6-2/TRBV6-3,TGTGCCAGCAGTTACGATCGGCTAGCAAACATTCAGTACTTC,CASSYDRLANIQYF
.,medium-sized,TRBJ1-5,TRBV25-1,TGTGCCAGCAGTGAGGGGGGCAGTCAGGGGAATCAGCCCCAGCATTTT,CASSEGGSQGNQPQHF
.,many,TRBJ1-2,TRBV20-1,TGCAGTGCCCGGACAGCGCAAAACTATGGCTACACCTTC,CSARTAQNYGYTF
.,.,TRBJ1-1,TRBV18,TGTGCCAGATCACCACAGTCACCCAGAGGGGGCACTGAAGCTTTCTTT,CARSPQSPRGGTEAFF
TRBD2,many,TRBJ2-2,TRBV6-6,TGTGCCAGCAGTTACTATGGACTAGCGGGAGTCCGTGGCACCGGGGAGCTGTTTTTT,CASSYYGLAGVRGTGELFF
.,many,TRBJ1-5,TRBV3-1,TGTGCCAGCAGTCAAGGGGGGGCGCGTGGCCAGCCCCAGCATTTT,CASSQGGARGQPQHF
.,many,TRBJ2-1,TRBV4-1,TGCGCCAGCAGCCAAGATAGCCGGACTCCCTTCAATGAGCAGTTCTTC,CASSQDSRTPFNEQFF
.,.,TRBJ1-6,TRBV5-1,TGCGCCAGCAGCTCTCAGGGACCGCAAAATTCACCCCTCCACTTT,CASSSQGPQNSPLHF
.,.,TRBJ1-1,TRBV7-9,TGTGCCAGCAGCTCATGGGTCTCGGGGTACCCCACTGAAGCTTTCTTT,CASSSWVSGYPTEAFF
.,many,TRBJ2-3,TRBV20-1,TGCAGTGCTAGTGGGGACTCCACAGATACGCAGTATTTT,CSASGDSTDTQYF
.,many,TRBJ1-4,TRBV6-2/TRBV6-3,TGTGCCAGCAGTTACCGACTGACAGGCCGTGTTGCCTGGAAGTCCTACAACAATGAAAAACTGTTTTTT,CASSYRLTGRVAWKSYNNEKLFF
.,many,TRBJ2-5,TRBV11-3,TGTGCCAGCAGCCTAGGATTTTGGGAGACCCAGTACTTC,CASSLGFWETQYF
.,many,TRBJ2-3,TRBV7-2,TGTGCTTTCGCCGTGGGTAGCACAGATACGCAGTATTTT,CAFAVGSTDTQYF
.,.,TRBJ1-5,TRBV24-1,TGTGCCACCAGTCCCATACAGATGAATCAGCCCCAGCATTTT,CATSPIQMNQPQHF
TRBD2,many,TRBJ2-1,TRBV19,TGTGCCAGTAGTATCGGACTAGCGGGGTACAATGAGCAGTTCTTC,CASSIGLAGYNEQFF
.,many,TRBJ2-1,TRBV12-3/TRBV12-4,TGTGCCAGCAGTCCGACAGTGGCGGGCCTTTCCAATGAGCAGTTCTTC,CASSPTVAGLSNEQFF
.,many,TRBJ2-7,TRBV5-1,TGCGCCAGCAGCGTTGGTGGGGCGGAGAGCTACGAGCAGTACTTC,CASSVGGAESYEQYF
TRBD2,many,TRBJ2-3,TRBV7-9,TGTGCCAGCAGCCCCCTAGCGGGCACAGATACGCAGTATTTT,CASSPLAGTDTQYF
TRBD1,many,TRBJ2-7,TRBV5-1,TGCGCCAGCAGCTTGTTGGGGACAGGGGCGGCCTACGAGCAGTACTTC,CASSLLGTGAAYEQYF
TRBD2,many,TRBJ2-2,TRBV12-3/TRBV12-4,TGTGCCAGCAGTCATAGCGGGCGACTAGCGGGGGGTACGAACACCGGGGAGCTGTTTTTT,CASSHSGRLAGGTNTGELFF
.,.,TRBJ1-4,TRBV9,TGTGCCAGCAGCCCCGTTAGAAGCGGAAAACTGTTTTTT,CASSPVRSGKLFF
.,many,TRBJ2-7,TRBV7-2,TGTGCCAGCAGCTTAAGGAGGGGGTCCTACGAGCAGTACTTC,CASSLRRGSYEQYF
.,medium-sized,TRBJ2-7,TRBV20-1,TGCAGTGCTAGGGGAGGTTGGAGCGAGCAGTACTTC,CSARGGWSEQYF
.,few,TRBJ2-3,TRBV5-4,TGTGCCAGCAGCTGGCATGGGGATACGCAGTATTTT,CASSWHGDTQYF
TRBD2,.,TRBJ2-4,TRBV20-1,TGCAGTGCAAGACTAGCGGAACAGGGCATTCAGTACTTC,CSARLAEQGIQYF
.,many,TRBJ1-6,TRBV9,TGTGCCAGCAGCACACCAACAGGGCATAATTCACCCCTCCACTTT,CASSTPTGHNSPLHF
TRBD1,many,TRBJ1-2,TRBV20-1,TGCAGTGCCCTCGGGACAGGGGATGGCTACACCTTC,CSALGTGDGYTF
.,many,TRBJ2-2,TRBV12-3/TRBV12-4,TGTGCCAGCAGATACAGCGGGGAGCTGTTTTTT,CASRYSGELFF
.,many,TRBJ2-2,TRBV7-9,TGTGCCAGCAGCTTATTGGGGAGGACCGGGGAGCTGTTTTTT,CASSLLGRTGELFF
TRBD1,many,TRBJ2-7,TRBV6-6,TGTGCCAGCAGCTCCGGGACAGGGATTGGCGAGCAGTACTTC,CASSSGTGIGEQYF
.,many,TRBJ1-5,TRBV5-1,TGCGCCAGCAGCTTGGACTCAGGGGACTCTCAGCCCCAGCATTTT,CASSLDSGDSQPQHF